This TCR beta chain was recovered during a study of post-analysis software for immune sequencing data. Study-level background: Relapsing-remitting, secondary progressive and progressive-relapsing multiple sclerosis were all included among the disease courses. General observations from the study: F measure showed strong co-clustering of same-batch samples. Roughly 5 TRBV segments, TRBV5-6, TRBV5-1 and TRBV20-1 among them, were found more frequent in patients than controls.

This clonotype occurred many times. Its antigen is as yet unknown. Trimming shortened V by 7 bases and J by 1 base, and 14 bases separated the two germline ends. The CDR3 consists of 15 residues. cDNA libraries of TCR beta carried unique molecular identifiers. T cells numbering about 0.85 to 11 million yielded cDNA molecules that totaled about 500,000. From the PCR reads, TCRdb called clonotypes with MiXCR, one entry per CDR3 protein. The repertoire holds 170,000 or so distinct CDR3 sequences, 25% to 35% seen once, with about 1.6% in the top ten. Specimen: blood. This TCR came from a girl under 18 with multiple sclerosis. The rearrangement joins TRBV12-3 or TRBV12-4 to TRBJ2-4; D is unclear. CDR3 bases: TGTGCCAGCATGGCAGGTGCCAGCGCCAAAAACATTCAGTACTTC. This sequence encodes CASMAGASAKNIQYF.